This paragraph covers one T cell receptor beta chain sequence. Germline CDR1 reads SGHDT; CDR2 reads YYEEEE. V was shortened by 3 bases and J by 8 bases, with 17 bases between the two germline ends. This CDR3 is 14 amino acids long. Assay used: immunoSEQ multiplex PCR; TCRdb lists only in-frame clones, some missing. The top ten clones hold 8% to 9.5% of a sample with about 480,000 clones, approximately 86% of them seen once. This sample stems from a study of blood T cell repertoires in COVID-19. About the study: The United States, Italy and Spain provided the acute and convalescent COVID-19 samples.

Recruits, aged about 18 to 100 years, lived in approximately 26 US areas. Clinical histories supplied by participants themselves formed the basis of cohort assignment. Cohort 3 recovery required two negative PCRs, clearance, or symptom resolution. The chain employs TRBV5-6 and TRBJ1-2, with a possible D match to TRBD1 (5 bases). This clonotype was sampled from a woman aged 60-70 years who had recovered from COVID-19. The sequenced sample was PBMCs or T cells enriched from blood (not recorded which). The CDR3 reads CASSWGRTRLGYTF. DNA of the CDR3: TGTGCCAGCAGCTGGGGCAGGACCCGACTGGGCTACACCTTC.